One and the same sample provided the 9 T cell receptor beta chains below, sequenced in a study of early T cells in non-severe SARS-CoV-2 infection. Each CDR3 protein gets one entry after TCRdb re-called the 5' RACE reads with MiXCR. Among approximately 69,000 distinct CDR3 sequences listed, over 10% were seen once. Sample: whole blood, taken at baseline. These receptors all come from an adult who was a healthcare worker with PCR-confirmed SARS-CoV-2 infection or an uninfected control (not recorded which).

CDR3 coding DNA: TGTGCCAGCAGCCCAGGTGGGGGCGAAGCTAACTATGGCTACACCTTC. Residues: CASSPGGGEANYGYTF. V gene TRBV7-2 combines with J gene TRBJ1-2; perhaps TRBD1 as D (6 bases). The CDR3 runs 16 residues. In germline, CDR1 is SGHTA, CDR2 FQGNSA. V lost 5 bases and J 0 bases, leaving 16 bases between the germline ends. The variable domain in full, with the rest retrieved from reference TRBV7-2 and TRBJ1-2, is GAGVSQSPSNKVTEKGKDVELRCDPISGHTALYWYRQSLGQGLEFLIYFQGNSAPDKSGLPSDRFSAERTGGSVSTLTIQRTQQEDSAVYLCASSPGGGEANYGYTFGSGTRLTVV.

This clonotype was observed a few times. The chain carries TRBV7-8 and TRBJ1-2, with D perhaps matching TRBD1 (5 bases). The CDR3 has 13 residues. V was trimmed by 5 bases and J by 2 bases, leaving 9 bases between them. In germline, CDR1 is SGHVS, CDR2 FQNEAQ. CDR3 sequence (DNA): TGTGCCAGCAGCCCCGACAGCAACTATGGCTACACCTTC. This gives the protein CASSPDSNYGYTF.

The chain employs TRBV20-1 and TRBJ2-1, with D hard to call. Germline CDR1 reads DFQATT; CDR2 reads SNEGSKA (reference sequence). CDR3 size: 14 residues. The V end was cut by 3 bases, the J end by 0 bases, with 9 bases between. The CDR3 here is CSASITSSYNEQFF. In nucleotides, the CDR3 is TGCAGTGCTAGTATAACCAGCTCCTACAATGAGCAGTTCTTC.

This clonotype was seen at least ten times. The V call is TRBV24-1, the J call TRBJ1-2; D might be TRBD1 (5 bases). Trimming cost V 11 bases and J 2 bases, with 11 bases left between them. The CDR3 extends over 12 amino acids. Germline V CDR1 and CDR2: KGHDR, SFDVKD. CDR3: CAIGEGNYGYTF. The CDR3 nucleotides read TGTGCCATAGGCGAGGGGAACTATGGCTACACCTTC.

This sequence joins TRBV11-2 and TRBJ1-6, with D unresolved. Germline V gene data show CDR1 as SGHAT and CDR2 as FQNNGV. V shed 7 bases and J shed 0 bases, with 4 bases lying between them. This CDR3 contains 13 residues. CDR3 sequence reads: CASTISYNSPLHF. In nucleotides, the CDR3 is TGTGCCAGCACCATCTCCTATAATTCACCCCTCCACTTT. The full variable domain, completed using reference TRBV11-2 and TRBJ1-6, is EAGVAQSPRYKIIEKRQSVAFWCNPISGHATLYWYQQILGQGPKLLIQFQNNGVVDDSQLPKDRFSAERLKGVDSTLKIQPAKLEDSAVYLCASTISYNSPLHFGNGTRLTVT.

This clonotype was seen a few times. CDR3 region: CAWSGASGRYTGELFF. The CDR3 DNA reads as TGTGCCTGGAGTGGAGCTAGCGGGAGGTACACCGGGGAGCTGTTTTTT. The genes are TRBV30 and TRBJ2-2; 11 nucleotides agree with TRBD2. Germline CDR1 is GTSNPN and CDR2 is SVGIG (reference sequence). The trim removed 1 base at V and 3 bases at J, leaving 4 bases unmatched. The CDR3 has 16 amino acids.

This chain connects TRBV2 to TRBJ1-2; the D is unclear. CDR1 and CDR2 from the germline V gene are SNHLY and FYNNEI. This CDR3 has 13 residues. Trimming removed 2 bases from V and 2 bases from J, with 6 bases in between. For the CDR3, the DNA is TGTGCCAGCAGTGAATGGACCAACTATGGCTACACCTTC. This sequence encodes CASSEWTNYGYTF.

The chain carries TRBV19 and TRBJ2-3; TRBD2 might be the D (6 bases). V lost 6 bases and J 4 bases, leaving 11 bases between the germline ends. Germline V gene data show CDR1 as LNHDA and CDR2 as SQIVND (reference sequence). The CDR3 loop spans 13 amino acids. CDR3 in DNA: TGTGCCAGTAGGGGGGGTGTGGCAGATACGCAGTATTTT. Its translation: CASRGGVADTQYF.

This chain links TRBV29-1 with TRBJ2-7; no firm D call. Germline V gene lookup returns CDR1 SQVTM and CDR2 ANQGSEA. This CDR3 has 13 amino acids. Trimming removed 7 bases from V and 0 bases from J, with 13 bases in between. CDR3 loop: CSALGEYSYEQYF. The CDR3 DNA follows: TGCAGCGCCCTGGGCGAGTACTCCTACGAGCAGTACTTC.